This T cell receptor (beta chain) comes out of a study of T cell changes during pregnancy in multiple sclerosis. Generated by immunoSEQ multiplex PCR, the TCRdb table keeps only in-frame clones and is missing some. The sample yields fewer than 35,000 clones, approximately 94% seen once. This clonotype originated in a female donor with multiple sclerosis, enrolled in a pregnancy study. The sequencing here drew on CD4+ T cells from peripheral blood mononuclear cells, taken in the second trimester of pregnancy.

The CDR3 sequence is CASTAYVNSNQPQHF. The CDR3 bases are TGTGCCAGTACCGCGTACGTAAATAGCAATCAGCCCCAGCATTTT. The chain links TRBV19 to TRBJ1-5; D is unclear. Germline values: CDR1 LNHDA, CDR2 SQIVND (reference sequence). The CDR3 has 15 residues. The germline V and J ends were trimmed by 7 bases and 0 bases, with 13 bases remaining between them.